These T cell receptor beta chains were read from a single sample in a study of CD8 T cells in ankylosing spondylitis. MiXCR, applied by TCRdb to the 5' RACE reads, yields one record per CDR3 protein. This sample carries over 600,000 distinct CDR3 sequences, roughly 19% of them seen once, and the ten largest clones take around 19%. The specimen was blood, either unsorted or a sorted T cell fraction (not recorded which). These receptors all stem from a male donor with ankylosing spondylitis. Both conserved end residues are part of each CDR3. Each record gives: J gene, CDR3 length, V gene, D gene, clone size, CDR3 DNA, CDR3 protein. The D gene is left open where the match is weak. Size is stated for part of the rows, as once, few or many counts, or as a class when the clone is expanded.

TRBJ2-3	16	TRBV15	TRBD2	few	TGTGCCACCAGCAGAGCACAAGCGGGAGGACCCTATACGCAGTATTTT	CATSRAQAGGPYTQYF
TRBJ2-3	15	TRBV9	TRBD2	-	TGTGCCAGCAGCGTAGCGGGAGGGCTCACAGATACGCAGTATTTT	CASSVAGGLTDTQYF
TRBJ2-7	15	TRBV12-3/TRBV12-4	TRBD2	-	TGTGCCAGCAGTCCGGGACTAGCGAGGTTCGACGAGCAGTACTTC	CASSPGLARFDEQYF
TRBJ2-6	13	TRBV19	-	-	TGTGCCAGTAGGGCAGCTGGGGCCAACGTCCTGACTTTC	CASRAAGANVLTF
TRBJ2-1	16	TRBV12-3/TRBV12-4	TRBD2	-	TGTGCCAGCAGACGGGGACTAGCGGGAGGCTATAATGAGCAGTTCTTC	CASRRGLAGGYNEQFF
TRBJ2-1	17	TRBV7-8	TRBD2	-	TGTGCCAGCAGAGGGGGACTAGCGGGAGACCGGGCCAATGAGCAGTTCTTC	CASRGGLAGDRANEQFF
TRBJ1-1	13	TRBV20-1	-	few	TGCAGTGCTAGAGGCCAGCAGGGGACTGAAGCTTTCTTT	CSARGQQGTEAFF
TRBJ2-2	15	TRBV7-8	-	few	TGTGCCAGCAGCGTCTCCGGGACCTACACCGGGGAGCTGTTTTTT	CASSVSGTYTGELFF
TRBJ2-1	16	TRBV25-1	TRBD2	-	TGTGCCAGCAGTCCACACCTAGCGGGAATCTACAATGAGCAGTTCTTC	CASSPHLAGIYNEQFF
TRBJ2-7	12	TRBV12-3/TRBV12-4	-	many	TGTGCCAGCAGTTTATCGGGTCACGAGCAGTACTTC	CASSLSGHEQYF
TRBJ2-2	17	TRBV4-3	TRBD2	-	TGCGCCAGCAGCCAAGATTGGGCTAGCGGGAGACCCGGGGAGCTGTATTTT	CASSQDWASGRPGELYF
TRBJ1-3	16	TRBV13	-	-	TGTGCCAGCAGCCCCCGGGACGGGAGCTCTGGAAACACCATATATTTT	CASSPRDGSSGNTIYF
TRBJ2-3	16	TRBV5-1	-	-	TGCGCCAGCAGCTTGGTGATGGGATTTGGCGTAGATACGCAGTATTTT	CASSLVMGFGVDTQYF
TRBJ2-2	16	TRBV7-9	-	-	TGTGCCAGCAGCTTAAGGGCTGCCGCGAACACCGGGGAGCTGTTTTTT	CASSLRAAANTGELFF
TRBJ2-7	16	TRBV7-9	-	-	TGTGCCAGCAGTTTCTCCGAGGCGGGTCAAGTATACGAGCAGTACTTC	CASSFSEAGQVYEQYF
TRBJ2-7	16	TRBV20-1	TRBD1	-	TGCAGTGCTAGAACTAAATTTCAGGGGGCAAACTACGAGCAGTACTTC	CSARTKFQGANYEQYF
TRBJ2-3	15	TRBV5-1	-	few	TGCGCCAGCAGCGGAACCGGGACGTTTACAGATACGCAGTATTTT	CASSGTGTFTDTQYF
TRBJ1-1	14	TRBV29-1	-	-	TGCAGCGTTGAAGCTCAGGGCACTAACACTGAAGCTTTCTTT	CSVEAQGTNTEAFF
TRBJ1-1	16	TRBV15	TRBD1	few	TGTGCCACCAGCATAAGACAGGGGGCAATGAACACTGAAGCTTTCTTT	CATSIRQGAMNTEAFF